The rows below give T cell receptor beta chains drawn from one sample of a study of blood T cell repertoires in COVID-19. Libraries were prepared by immunoSEQ multiplex PCR; TCRdb keeps only in-frame clonotypes and omits some of them. The table records approximately 280,000 clones, nearly 90% of them present only once. The sample comprised peripheral blood. These receptors were obtained from a man in his late teens or twenties with active or convalescent COVID-19. Both conserved end residues are part of each CDR3. Fields, in order: V gene, D gene, J gene, clone size, CDR3 protein, CDR3 DNA. A D gene is named only where the DNA matches it firmly. Clone size is stated in some rows and not others, as once, few, many or a class when expanded.

>TRBV7-6|TRBD2|TRBJ2-1|-
CASSLGLIAGGQNEQFF
TGTGCCAGCAGCTTGGGGTTAATAGCGGGGGGGCAAAATGAGCAGTTCTTC
>TRBV19|-|TRBJ1-6|-
CASSIGGSNSPLHF
TGTGCCAGTAGTATCGGGGGTTCTAATTCACCCCTCCACTTT
>TRBV21-1|-|TRBJ1-5|-
CASSKGQANQPQHF
TGTGCCAGCAGCAAAGGACAGGCCAATCAGCCCCAGCATTTT
>TRBV5-5|TRBD1|TRBJ1-2|few
CASSLLVAPGQGNGYTF
TGTGCCAGCAGCTTGTTGGTGGCACCGGGACAGGGGAATGGCTACACCTTC
>TRBV28|TRBD1|TRBJ1-4|-
CASSSTDRGREKLFF
TGTGCCAGCAGTTCTACGGACAGGGGGCGTGAAAAACTGTTTTTT
>TRBV2|-|TRBJ1-1|-
CASSAQDTLNTEAFF
TGTGCCAGCAGTGCTCAGGACACCTTGAACACTGAAGCTTTCTTT
>TRBV14|TRBD1|TRBJ1-6|-
CASSQDRGTYNSPLHF
TGTGCCAGCAGCCAAGACAGGGGGACTTATAATTCACCCCTCCACTTT
>TRBV7-2|TRBD2|TRBJ2-1|-
CASNRAGGPSYNEQFF
TGTGCCAGCAATAGAGCGGGGGGGCCTTCCTACAATGAGCAGTTCTTC
>TRBV3-1/TRBV3-2|TRBD2|TRBJ2-7|-
CASSQVRGSYEQYF
TGTGCCAGCAGCCAAGTTCGCGGGAGCTACGAGCAGTACTTC
>TRBV10-3|TRBD1|TRBJ1-4|-
CAAGGNEKLFF
TGTGCCGCAGGGGGGAATGAAAAACTGTTTTTT
>TRBV19|TRBD1|TRBJ1-2|-
CASATDRTRGYTF
TGTGCCAGCGCCACGGACAGGACGCGAGGCTACACCTTC
>TRBV19|-|TRBJ1-2|-
CASSRTYGYTF
TGTGCCAGTAGTCGGACATATGGCTACACCTTC
>TRBV5-6|-|TRBJ1-2|-
CASSLASAVSYGYTF
TGTGCCAGCAGCTTGGCGTCGGCGGTAAGCTATGGCTACACCTTC
>TRBV10-3|TRBD2|TRBJ2-1|-
CATARGSGGAYNEQFF
TGTGCCACCGCAAGGGGGTCCGGGGGGGCTTACAATGAGCAGTTCTTC
>TRBV27|-|TRBJ1-2|once
CATRRGEPVWYGYTF
TGTGCCACCCGCCGGGGGGAACCGGTTTGGTATGGCTACACCTTC
>TRBV4-1|TRBD2|TRBJ2-2|-
CASSLTSGGTGELFF
TGCGCCAGCAGCCTCACTAGCGGGGGAACCGGGGAGCTGTTTTTT
>TRBV27|-|TRBJ2-1|-
CASSFGGLNEQFF
TGTGCCAGCAGTTTCGGGGGGCTCAATGAGCAGTTCTTC
>TRBV25-1|-|TRBJ1-4|-
CASSEGRKKTNEKLFF
TGTGCCAGCAGTGAAGGCAGAAAGAAAACTAATGAAAAACTGTTTTTT
>TRBV19|-|TRBJ1-2|-
CASSPAWGPYGGYTF
TGTGCCAGTAGTCCTGCGTGGGGGCCCTACGGGGGCTACACCTTC
>TRBV3-1/TRBV3-2|-|TRBJ2-7|-
CASSHFSRGYEQYF
TGTGCCAGCAGCCATTTTTCTCGCGGGTACGAGCAGTACTTC
>TRBV5-5|TRBD2|TRBJ2-1|-
CASSFGLASLSFF
TGTGCCAGCAGCTTCGGACTAGCGTCGCTTTCGTTCTTC
>TRBV21-1|-|TRBJ2-7|once
CASSSQGQGKADEQYF
TGTGCCAGCAGCTCACAGGGACAGGGGAAGGCGGACGAGCAGTACTTC
>TRBV19|-|TRBJ1-6|-
CDLGPGCSPLHF
TGTGACCTTGGGCCAGGGTGTTCACCCCTCCACTTT
>TRBV3-1/TRBV3-2|TRBD1|TRBJ1-3|-
CASYSQGVGGNTIYF
TGTGCCAGCTATTCCCAGGGGGTGGGTGGAAACACCATATATTTT
>TRBV19|-|TRBJ2-2|-
CASRGGWSGELFF
TGTGCCAGTAGAGGAGGATGGAGCGGGGAGCTGTTTTTT
>TRBV4-1|TRBD2|TRBJ2-3|-
CASSHGTSGLTTDTQYF
TGCGCCAGCAGCCACGGGACTAGCGGACTAACCACAGATACGCAGTATTTT
>TRBV2|-|TRBJ2-7|-
CASSEAGSSYEQYF
TGTGCCAGCAGTGAAGCAGGGAGCTCCTACGAGCAGTACTTC
>TRBV2|-|TRBJ1-2|-
CASSEGGGYTF
TGTGCCAGCAGTGAGGGGGGTGGCTACACCTTC
>TRBV2|-|TRBJ1-2|-
CASGGEGLYGYTF
TGTGCCAGCGGGGGGGAGGGCCTCTATGGCTACACCTTC
>TRBV4-1|TRBD1|TRBJ2-3|-
CASSQRGQGTDTQYF
TGCGCCAGCAGCCAGAGGGGACAGGGGACAGATACGCAGTATTTT
>TRBV18|-|TRBJ1-1|-
CASSLGKAGSYTEAFF
TGTGCCAGCTCACTAGGGAAGGCAGGGTCCTACACTGAAGCTTTCTTT
>TRBV25-1|-|TRBJ1-6|-
CASREGDYNSPLHF
TGTGCCAGCAGAGAGGGGGACTATAATTCACCCCTCCACTTT
>TRBV4-1|-|TRBJ1-4|-
CASSQVFATNEKLFF
TGCGCCAGCAGCCAAGTCTTTGCAACTAATGAAAAACTGTTTTTT
>TRBV28|-|TRBJ1-4|-
CASSPSTGRELFF
TGTGCCAGCAGTCCTTCCACGGGAAGAGAACTGTTTTTT
>TRBV7-2|-|TRBJ1-2|-
CASSSTTANYGYTF
TGTGCCAGCAGCTCCACGACAGCTAACTATGGCTACACCTTC
>TRBV7-2|-|TRBJ1-4|-
CASSPRPGHSNEKLFF
TGTGCCAGCAGCCCACGACCGGGACACTCTAATGAAAAACTGTTTTTT
>TRBV25-1|-|TRBJ1-2|-
CASSEARGYGYTF
TGTGCCAGCAGTGAGGCCCGGGGATATGGCTACACCTTC
>TRBV10-3|-|TRBJ2-2|-
CAIKGRGTGELFF
TGTGCCATCAAGGGCAGGGGCACCGGGGAGCTGTTTTTT
>TRBV24-1|-|TRBJ1-2|-
CATSDLRIREDGNYGYTF
TGTGCCACCAGTGATTTGCGGATCAGGGAGGATGGGAACTATGGCTACACCTTC
>TRBV9|-|TRBJ2-2|-
CASSVLRSNTGELFF
TGTGCCAGCAGCGTTTTGAGATCGAACACCGGGGAGCTGTTTTTT